The T cell receptor (beta chain) described here comes from a study of metastatic and nonmetastatic thyroid tumors. Study-wide context: Repertoires from blood and tumor or nodule tissue of malignant and benign thyroid patients were compared.

In the authors' workflow: Researchers built a distant-metastasis classifier for papillary thyroid cancer that drew on CDR3 differences across clinicopathological groups. TCRdb reassembled clones from the PCR reads with MiXCR. The V and J calls were determined by TCRdb, not by the authors. Of some 84,000 clones in the sample, 8% to 9.5% are singletons; the top ten hold under 9%. In its sample, this clone was seen many times. What it binds is unknown. Study-wide findings and caveats: It was reportedly found that TCR beta diversity was significantly higher in malignant thyroid tumors than in benign nodules, a difference seen in both blood and tumor samples.

Each patient came to thyroid surgery without any prior treatment (of any kind). CDR1 and CDR2 (germline): LNHNV, YYDKDF (reference sequence). The CDR3 is made up of 15 amino acids. The ends lost 3 bases at V and 4 bases at J; junction bases unmatched: 1. The specimen sequenced was blood. The chain links TRBV15 to TRBJ2-3, with 13 bases aligning to TRBD2. The TCR originated in a female donor with papillary thyroid cancer or a benign thyroid nodule (not recorded which). Some clones in this sample may be carry-over from other donors' samples. CDR3 loop: CATSRTSGGPDTQYF. In nucleotides, the CDR3 is TGTGCCACCAGCAGGACTAGCGGGGGGCCAGATACGCAGTATTTT.